These 10 T cell receptor beta chains were all obtained from the same sample, sequenced in a study of tissue T cells after allogeneic stem cell transplantation (dated by TCRdb to between 2022 and 2023). Interpreted using the paper, the time point label stands for: mouse harvest day 14 after allogeneic transplant. Each mouse graft, delivered by tail vein injection, combined 10^6 splenic CD5+ T cells with 10^7 T-cell-depleted bone marrow cells. The library came from the immunoSEQ multiplex PCR assay. Not all clones reach the TCRdb copy of this immuneACCESS table, which keeps in-frame sequences only. Checked studies attribute under half of the gap to unresolved V genes and leave the rest unexplained. A total of about 9,000 clones appear in this sample, roughly a third of them only once. Of the sample, around 5.4% is held by the ten largest clones. Sample: skin. The receptors come from a female BALB/c mouse given C57BL/6 T cells with graft-versus-host disease after an allogeneic hematopoietic cell transplant.

This clone is judged medium-sized. Gene names refer to mouse genes. The read terminates 1 residue ahead of where the CDR3 ends, so the germline J gene completes it. The chain carries TRBV3 and TRBJ2-7; possibly TRBD2 for D (6 bases). V was cut by 5 bases and J by 0 bases, with 11 bases left in between. Germline lookup yields CDR1 SNHLY and CDR2 FYNGKV (reference sequence). The CDR3 covers 14 residues. The CDR3 loop reads CASSLGLSSYEQYF. The DNA read from the CDR3 is TGTGCCAGCAGCCTGGGACTTAGCTCCTATGAACAGTAC. The complete variable domain, with remaining parts taken from reference TRBV3 and TRBJ2-7, reads GPKVLQIPSHQIIDMGQMVTLNCDPVSNHLYFYWYKQILGQQMEFLVNFYNGKVMEKSKLFKDQFSVERPDGSYFTLKIQPTALEDSAVYFCASSLGLSSYEQYFGPGTRLTVL.

On this clone itself: Each gene name is a mouse one. Read data end 1 residue before the CDR3 end; the end is taken from the germline J gene. The rearrangement uses TRBV2 and TRBJ1-1; D ambiguous. The CDR3 spans 13 residues. Germline V gives CDR1 LGHNA, CDR2 YSYQKL. Trimming took 0 bases from V and 3 from J, leaving 5 bases between them. The CDR3 loop is CASSQDADTEVFF. Partial CDR3 DNA: TGTGCCAGCAGCCAAGATGCGGACACAGAAGTCTTC.

A word on this clone: The gene symbols are mouse symbols. The CDR3 extends 1 residue past the end of the read, so its final part is completed from the germline J gene. This sequence joins TRBV16 and TRBJ1-1; D uncertain. CDR1 is SGHSA and CDR2 is FRNQAP in the germline V gene. V lost 3 bases and J lost 0, with 5 bases in between. CDR3 length: 13 residues. The sequenced part of the CDR3 DNA is TGTGCAAGCAGCTTGGTGACAAACACAGAAGTCTTC. It is translated as CASSLVTNTEVF. The complete CDR3 sequence is CASSLVTNTEVFF.

Relative to its sample, this clone is large. All gene names here are mouse names. Read sequence stops 1 residue before the CDR3 end, and the germline J gene provides the missing end. V gene TRBV26 combines with J gene TRBJ1-3; weak D call: TRBD1 (6 bases). Trimming took 4 bases from V and 0 from J, leaving 7 bases between them. The length of the CDR3 is 14 residues. CDR1 and CDR2 (germline): KGHPV, FQNQEV (reference sequence). The CDR3 bases that were read are TGTGCCAGCAGTCCGGACAGTTCTGGAAATACGCTCTAT. Translating gives CASSPDSSGNTLY. The CDR3, in full, reads CASSPDSSGNTLYF.

This clone was recorded a few times. Gene labels here are mouse ones. The read gets to within 1 residue of the CDR3 end, and the germline J gene fills in the rest. The V call is TRBV26, the J call TRBJ1-4; D remains ambiguous. This CDR3 has 13 residues. Germline values: CDR1 KGHPV, CDR2 FQNQEV (reference sequence). V shed 5 bases and J shed 4 bases, with 8 bases lying between them. CDR3: CASSVSVNERLFF. CDR3 bases read: TGTGCCAGCAGTGTCTCAGTCAACGAAAGATTATTT.

In this sample, this clone is large. These gene names are mouse names. Read coverage stops 1 residue before the CDR3 terminus; the germline J gene supplies the remainder. The chain links TRBV26 to TRBJ1-4; TRBD1 matches at 7 bases. The V segment lost 5 bases and the J segment 3 bases; nucleotides outside the gene matches: 3. The CDR3 spans 14 residues. Germline CDR1 and CDR2: KGHPV and FQNQEV (reference sequence). The CDR3 loop is CASSSGTANERLFF. The CDR3 DNA, read in part, is TGTGCCAGCAGTTCCGGGACAGCCAACGAAAGATTATTT.

This clone was seen a few times. The gene symbols are mouse symbols. The read halts 1 residue ahead of the CDR3 end, with the missing end drawn from the germline J gene. The rearrangement uses TRBV29 and TRBJ2-5, with 8 bases fitting TRBD1. The CDR3 consists of 15 residues. The J segment lost 0 bases and the V segment lost 3 bases, leaving 2 bases of the junction unmatched. Germline CDR1 MSHET, CDR2 SYDVDS. Partial CDR3 DNA: TGTGCTAGCAGTTTCCGGACAGGGAACCAAGACACCCAGTAC. Protein: CASSFRTGNQDTQY. The CDR3 reads in full as CASSFRTGNQDTQYF.

A remark on this clone: The listed genes are named as in mouse. From the germline J gene comes the end of the CDR3, since the read stops 1 residue before it. The chain uses TRBV1 and TRBJ2-3; the match to TRBD1 covers 10 bases. From germline, CDR1 is NSQYPW and CDR2 LRSPGD (reference sequence). The J segment lost 0 bases and the V segment lost 2 bases, leaving 2 bases of the junction unmatched. The CDR3 length is 16 residues. The covered CDR3 bases are TGCACCTGCAGTGCAAGGGACAGGGGTAGTGCAGAAACGCTGTAT. It yields the protein CTCSARDRGSAETLY. The complete CDR3 sequence is CTCSARDRGSAETLYF.

This clone was detected a few times. Gene labels here are mouse ones. The read falls 1 residue short of the CDR3 end, and the missing part is taken from the germline J gene. V usage is TRBV26 and J usage is TRBJ2-3, with a possible D match to TRBD2 (6 bases). The CDR3 runs 16 residues. V gave up 6 bases and J gave up 0 bases, with 16 bases separating them. Germline loops: CDR1 KGHPV, CDR2 FQNQEV (reference sequence). The CDR3 DNA, read in part, is TGTGCCAGCAGCCGGGACTCAAGGAGGAGTGCAGAAACGCTGTAT. Protein product: CASSRDSRRSAETLY. The CDR3 in full is CASSRDSRRSAETLYF.

This clone was counted between two and nine times. Mouse gene names apply. The CDR3 end is not reached by the read, which stops 1 residue before it; the germline J gene fills it in. The J gene is TRBJ2-5, the V gene TRBV26; D not resolved. The CDR3 has 15 residues. Germline CDR1 is KGHPV and CDR2 is FQNQEV (reference sequence). The germline V and J ends were trimmed by 4 bases and 0 bases, with 11 bases remaining between them. The CDR3 spells CASSPSPINQDTQYF. The DNA read from the CDR3 is TGTGCCAGCAGTCCCTCTCCGATTAACCAAGACACCCAGTAC.